This T cell receptor (beta chain) was recovered during a study of human CD8 memory T cell subsets. This CDR3 has 14 residues. Per germline, CDR1 SGHVS and CDR2 FQNEAQ. By UMI-labeled 5' RACE, the TCR beta libraries were made. TCRdb re-called the 5' RACE reads and catalogs CDR3 proteins one per entry, DNA excluded. The sample shows roughly 9,300 distinct CDR3 sequences, and about a tenth sits with its ten largest clones. The source is a human donor in good health. Sequencing input: CD8+ stem-like memory T cells (TSCM and TCM) sorted from PBMCs. The subset denotes: stem-like memory CD8 T cells (TSTEM), CCR7+ PD-1- TIGIT-. The chain combines TRBV7-8 with TRBJ2-1. CDR3: CASSLEDGYNEQFF.